This is a list of T cell receptor beta chains from one sample in a study of a mutant IDH1 vaccine in newly diagnosed glioma. The antigens of these receptors remain unknown. Libraries were prepared by immunoSEQ multiplex PCR; TCRdb keeps only in-frame clonotypes and omits some of them. The sample lists some 55,000 clones, 85% to 90% occurring once. Material: PBMCs, obtained from a glioma patient whose treatment included an IDH1 peptide vaccine. These TCRs come from a woman between 40 and 50 years old with glioma. Both conserved end residues are part of each CDR3. The D gene is left open where the match is weak. Size values are once, few and many counts, or a class for expanded clones, and some rows have none.

j_call	d_call	v_call	clone_size	cdr3_nt	cdr3_aa
TRBJ1-4	-	TRBV5-5	-	TGTGCCAGCAGCGACCAGGGAGGGACTAATGAAAAACTGTTTTTT	CASSDQGGTNEKLFF
TRBJ2-7	TRBD1	TRBV5-1	-	TGCGCCAGCAGCTTGCAGGACAGGGTGGCCTACGAGCAGTACTTC	CASSLQDRVAYEQYF
TRBJ2-5	TRBD2	TRBV7-9	-	TGTGCCAGCAGCCCGTTCCCTAGCGGGGGGCCCCTAGAGACCCAGTACTTC	CASSPFPSGGPLETQYF
TRBJ1-2	-	TRBV29-1	once	TGCAGCGTTGAAGAGGGCTCCTATGGCTACACCTTC	CSVEEGSYGYTF
TRBJ2-7	-	TRBV4-3	-	TGCGCCAGCAGCCCTGGGGCGGACGGGACCTACGAGCAGTACTTC	CASSPGADGTYEQYF
TRBJ1-1	-	TRBV7-9	-	TGTGCCAGCAGCTCGTGGGTCGGGAACACTGAAGCTTTCTTT	CASSSWVGNTEAFF
TRBJ2-7	TRBD2	TRBV18	-	TGTGCCAGCTCGGGGGAGACTAGCGGGTCCACCTACGAGCAGTACTTC	CASSGETSGSTYEQYF
TRBJ2-2	-	TRBV2	-	TGTGCCAGCAGAGGGGGGAGGGGCACCGGGGAGCTGTTTTTT	CASRGGRGTGELFF
TRBJ1-4	TRBD1	TRBV27	-	TGTGCCAGCAGGTTAGCCGGGACAGGGACTAATGAAAAACTGTTTTTT	CASRLAGTGTNEKLFF
TRBJ1-1	TRBD1	TRBV6-4	-	TGTGCCAGCAGTCGGGACAGGGGGCAAACTGAAGCTTTCTTT	CASSRDRGQTEAFF
TRBJ2-1	-	TRBV1	-	TGCACCAGCAGCCATGTGGACAGGGGGCATGCGGATGAGCAGTTCTTC	CTSSHVDRGHADEQFF
TRBJ2-7	-	TRBV6-1	-	TGTGCCAGCCGCACGCTGTTCTACGAGCAGTACTTC	CASRTLFYEQYF
TRBJ2-1	-	TRBV6-6	once	TGTGCCAGCATTTTCCCTAACAATGGGCTAGGGAATGAGCAGTTCTTC	CASIFPNNGLGNEQFF
TRBJ2-7	TRBD1	TRBV5-1	once	TGCGCCAGCAGCTTGGAGGGACAGGGAGGCTCCTACGAGCAGTACTTC	CASSLEGQGGSYEQYF
TRBJ1-2	TRBD1	TRBV5-4	-	TGTGCCAGCAGCTGGGATTACAGGGGGGAAAACCCGATCTATGGCTACACCTTC	CASSWDYRGENPIYGYTF
TRBJ2-1	-	TRBV28	-	TGTGCCAGCACCTTAGCGTCGGGGGATTGGAATGAGCAGTTCTTC	CASTLASGDWNEQFF
TRBJ2-7	-	TRBV6-5	-	TGTGCCAGCAGGGGATCGAGGGCCACCTCCTACGAGCAGTACTTC	CASRGSRATSYEQYF
TRBJ2-3	-	TRBV2	-	TGTGCCAGCAAATTTACCCCCACAGATACGCAGTATTTT	CASKFTPTDTQYF
TRBJ1-1	TRBD1	TRBV7-2	-	TGTGCCAGCACGACAGGGGGGAGTTTCAATGAAGCTTTCTTT	CASTTGGSFNEAFF
TRBJ1-1	-	TRBV7-2	-	TGTGCCAGCAGCACCCGGCGGGAGGGTGCTGAAGCTTTCTTT	CASSTRREGAEAFF
TRBJ2-3	-	TRBV20-1	once	TGCAGTGTGAGGGGTGATACGCAGTATTTT	CSVRGDTQYF
TRBJ2-4	TRBD2	TRBV30	once	TGTGCCTGGAGACTAGCGAAACTAGCCAAAAACATTCAGTACTTC	CAWRLAKLAKNIQYF
TRBJ2-3	-	TRBV4-2	-	TGTGCCAGCAGCCTTCAGGAGGGGGCCCGCACAGATACGCAGTATTTT	CASSLQEGARTDTQYF
TRBJ1-5	-	TRBV7-4	-	TGTGCCAGCAGCTCCCTTCGACAGTATCAGCCCCAGCATTTT	CASSSLRQYQPQHF
TRBJ1-1	-	TRBV7-9	-	TGTGCCAGCAGCTTAGCTTTAGGGACGAACACTGAAGCTTTCTTT	CASSLALGTNTEAFF
TRBJ2-5	TRBD2	TRBV18	-	TGTGCCAGCTCCCCGACTAGCGGGAGTGGCGAAAAGACCCAGTACTTC	CASSPTSGSGEKTQYF
TRBJ2-2	-	TRBV27	-	TGTGCCAGCAGTTTATTATGGCAGAACACCGGGGAGCTGTTTTTT	CASSLLWQNTGELFF
TRBJ1-5	TRBD1	TRBV6-6	once	TGTGCCAGCAGATTGGACAGGGCCTGGAATCAGCCCCAGCATTTT	CASRLDRAWNQPQHF
TRBJ2-7	TRBD2	TRBV28	-	TGTGCCATCGCACGGGGGGAAGACTCCTACGAGCAGTACTTC	CAIARGEDSYEQYF
TRBJ1-6	-	TRBV25-1	-	TGTGCCAGTGGACCCTCCTATAATTCACCCCTCCACTTT	CASGPSYNSPLHF
TRBJ2-7	-	TRBV5-1	-	TGCGCCAGCAGCTTGGCGGGCCGCTCATACGAGCAGTACTTC	CASSLAGRSYEQYF
TRBJ1-5	-	TRBV5-5	once	TGTGCCAGCAGCACATTTAGGGGCGGCGGTAATCAGCCCCAGCATTTT	CASSTFRGGGNQPQHF
TRBJ1-1	-	TRBV15	-	TGTGCCATTTCGACTGGGGGGTACACTGAAGCTTTCTTT	CAISTGGYTEAFF
TRBJ2-1	TRBD1	TRBV27	-	TGTGCCAGCACCCTAAGGGGACAGTACATCAATGAGCAGTTCTTC	CASTLRGQYINEQFF
TRBJ1-1	-	TRBV10-3	-	TGTGCCATCACCGACGGGAACACTGAAGCTTTCTTT	CAITDGNTEAFF
TRBJ2-7	-	TRBV5-1	few	TGCGCCAGCAGCTTGGCCCAGGGAGGATTTTCCTACGAGCAGTACTTC	CASSLAQGGFSYEQYF
TRBJ2-5	TRBD1	TRBV5-5	-	TGTGCCAGCAGCTTGGAGGGACAGGGTTTTGAGACCCAGTACTTC	CASSLEGQGFETQYF
TRBJ2-2	TRBD2	TRBV7-9	-	TGTGCCAGCAGCTCGCCCGGACTAGCGGGCAACACCGGGGAGCTGTTTTTT	CASSSPGLAGNTGELFF
TRBJ1-4	-	TRBV6-5	-	TGTGCCAGCAGGCGGACCGGCACTGAAAAACTGTTTTTT	CASRRTGTEKLFF
TRBJ2-7	-	TRBV7-8	-	TGTGCCAGCAGCTTAGCGGAGGGCAGCACCTACGAGCAGTACTTC	CASSLAEGSTYEQYF
TRBJ1-2	TRBD1	TRBV19	-	TGTGCCAGTAAATCAGACAGGGTCAACTATGGCTACACCTTC	CASKSDRVNYGYTF
TRBJ1-1	-	TRBV10-3	-	TGTGCCATCAGCCTCCGGGACAAAACTGAAGCTTTCTTT	CAISLRDKTEAFF
TRBJ2-3	TRBD2	TRBV19	-	TGTGCCAGTAGTAGCATAGCGGGGGGGATCAGGAAGTATTTT	CASSSIAGGIRKYF
TRBJ1-5	TRBD1	TRBV4-1	-	TGCGCCAGCAGCCCATGGTTGGCAGGGGGCGCATGGGTCAGTCAGCCCCAGCATTTT	CASSPWLAGGAWVSQPQHF
TRBJ2-3	-	TRBV27	-	TGTGCCAGCAGTTTATCAGTGCGTCGTGGGCTGGTAAATACGCAGTATTTT	CASSLSVRRGLVNTQYF
TRBJ2-6	-	TRBV5-5	-	TGTGCCAGCAGCTTACAGTCCTCTGGGGCCAACGTCCTGACTTTC	CASSLQSSGANVLTF
TRBJ2-7	-	TRBV7-9	-	TGTGCCAGCAGCTTACCCGACAGCGTCATAAAATCCTACGAGCAGTACTTC	CASSLPDSVIKSYEQYF
TRBJ2-5	-	TRBV19	-	TGTGCCAGTAGTTTCAGCCATGGGGGCGCCCAGTACTTC	CASSFSHGGAQYF
TRBJ1-1	-	TRBV6-5	-	TGTGCCAGCACCGATGGGAGTTACGCTGAAGCTTTCTTT	CASTDGSYAEAFF
TRBJ2-1	TRBD1	TRBV6-1	-	TGTGCCAGCAGTGAAGCACAGGGGTCGTACAATGAGCAGTTCTTC	CASSEAQGSYNEQFF
TRBJ1-2	TRBD1	TRBV25-1	-	TGTGCCAGCAGCCAGGGGGCGCTGGAAGGCTACACCTTC	CASSQGALEGYTF